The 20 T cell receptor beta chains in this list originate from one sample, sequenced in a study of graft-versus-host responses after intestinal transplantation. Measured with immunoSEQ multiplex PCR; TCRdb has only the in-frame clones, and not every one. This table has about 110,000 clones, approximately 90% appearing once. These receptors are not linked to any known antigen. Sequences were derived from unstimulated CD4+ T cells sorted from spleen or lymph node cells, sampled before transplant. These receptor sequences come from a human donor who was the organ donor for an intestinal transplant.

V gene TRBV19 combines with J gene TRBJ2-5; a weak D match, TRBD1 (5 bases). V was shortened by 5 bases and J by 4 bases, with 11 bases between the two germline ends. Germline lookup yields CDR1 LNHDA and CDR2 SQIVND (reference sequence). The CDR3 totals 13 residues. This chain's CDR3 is CASSGTGTETQYF. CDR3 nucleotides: TGTGCCAGTAGTGGAACAGGAACAGAGACCCAGTACTTC.

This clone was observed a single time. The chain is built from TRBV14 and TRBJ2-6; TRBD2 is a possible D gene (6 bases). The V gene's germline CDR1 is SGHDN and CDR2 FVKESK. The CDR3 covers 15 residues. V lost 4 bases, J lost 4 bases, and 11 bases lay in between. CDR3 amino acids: CASSRLVSGANVLTF. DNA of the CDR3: TGTGCCAGCAGCCGACTAGTTTCCGGGGCCAACGTCCTGACTTTC.

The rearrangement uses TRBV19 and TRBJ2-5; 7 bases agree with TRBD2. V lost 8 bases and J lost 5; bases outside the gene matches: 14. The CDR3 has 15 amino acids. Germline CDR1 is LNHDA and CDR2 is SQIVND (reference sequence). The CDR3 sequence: CASGRGVGVGETQYF. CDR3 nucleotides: TGTGCCAGTGGCCGGGGGGTCGGGGTCGGGGAGACCCAGTACTTC.

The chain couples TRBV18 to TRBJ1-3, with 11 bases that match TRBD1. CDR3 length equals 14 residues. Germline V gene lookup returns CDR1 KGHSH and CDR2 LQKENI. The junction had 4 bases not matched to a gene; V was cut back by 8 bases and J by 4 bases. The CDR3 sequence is CASGTGGTGNTIYF. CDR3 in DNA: TGTGCCAGCGGGACAGGGGGTACAGGAAACACCATATATTTT.

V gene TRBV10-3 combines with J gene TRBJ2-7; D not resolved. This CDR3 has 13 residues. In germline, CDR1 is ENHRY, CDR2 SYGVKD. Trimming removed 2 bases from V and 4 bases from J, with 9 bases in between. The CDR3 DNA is TGTGCCATCAGTGAGATGGGGTCATACGAGCAGTACTTC. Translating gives CAISEMGSYEQYF.

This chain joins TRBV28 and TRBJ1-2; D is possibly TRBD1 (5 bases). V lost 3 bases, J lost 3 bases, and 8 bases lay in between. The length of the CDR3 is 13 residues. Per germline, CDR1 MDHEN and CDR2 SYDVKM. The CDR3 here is CASSFRGHYGYTF. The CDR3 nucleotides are TGTGCCAGCAGTTTTAGGGGTCACTATGGCTACACCTTC.

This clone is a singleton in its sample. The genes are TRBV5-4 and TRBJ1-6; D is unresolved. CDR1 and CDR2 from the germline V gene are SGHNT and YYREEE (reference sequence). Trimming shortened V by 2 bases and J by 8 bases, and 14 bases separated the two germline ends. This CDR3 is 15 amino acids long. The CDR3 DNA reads TGTGCCAGCAGCTTCGTAGGGAGCGGGGATTCACCCCTCCACTTT. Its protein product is CASSFVGSGDSPLHF.

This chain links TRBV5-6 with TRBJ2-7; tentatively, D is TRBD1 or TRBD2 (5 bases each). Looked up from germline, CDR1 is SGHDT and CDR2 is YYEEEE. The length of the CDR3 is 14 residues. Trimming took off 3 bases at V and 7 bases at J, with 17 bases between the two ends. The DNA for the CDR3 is TGTGCCAGCAGCTCCCTCCGGGGACCCCCGGAGCAGTACTTC. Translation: CASSSLRGPPEQYF. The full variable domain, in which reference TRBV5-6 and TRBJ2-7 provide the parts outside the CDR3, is DAGVTQSPTHLIKTRGQQVTLRCSPKSGHDTVSWYQQALGQGPQFIFQYYEEEERQRGNFPDRFSGHQFPNYSSELNVNALLLGDSALYLCASSSLRGPPEQYFGPGTRLTVT.

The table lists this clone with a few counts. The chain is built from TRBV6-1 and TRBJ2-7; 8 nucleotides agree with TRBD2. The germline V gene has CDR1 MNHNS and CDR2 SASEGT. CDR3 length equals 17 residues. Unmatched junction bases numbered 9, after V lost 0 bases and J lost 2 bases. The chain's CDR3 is CASSEALPGGGPYEQYF. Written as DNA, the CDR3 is TGTGCCAGCAGTGAAGCGCTGCCGGGAGGGGGACCCTACGAGCAGTACTTC.

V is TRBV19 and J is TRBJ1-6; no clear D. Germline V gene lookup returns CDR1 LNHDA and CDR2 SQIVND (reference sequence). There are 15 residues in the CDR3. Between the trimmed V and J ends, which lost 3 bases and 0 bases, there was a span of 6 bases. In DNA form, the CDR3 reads TGTGCCAGTAGTATGGGAAGCTCCTATAATTCACCCCTCCACTTT. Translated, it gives CASSMGSSYNSPLHF.

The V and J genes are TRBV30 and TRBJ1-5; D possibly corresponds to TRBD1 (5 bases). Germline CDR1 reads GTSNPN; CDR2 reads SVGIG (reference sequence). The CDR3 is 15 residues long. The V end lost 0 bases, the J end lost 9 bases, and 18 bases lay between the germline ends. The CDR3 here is CAWSVPDSESWPQHF. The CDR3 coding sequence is TGTGCCTGGAGTGTACCTGACAGCGAATCGTGGCCCCAGCATTTT.

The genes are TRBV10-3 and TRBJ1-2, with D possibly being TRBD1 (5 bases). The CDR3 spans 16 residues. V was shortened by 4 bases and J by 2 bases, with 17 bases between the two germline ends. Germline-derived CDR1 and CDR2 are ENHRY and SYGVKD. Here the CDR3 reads CAISGDLGQANYGYTF. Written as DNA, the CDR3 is TGTGCCATCAGTGGGGACCTAGGACAAGCGAACTATGGCTACACCTTC.

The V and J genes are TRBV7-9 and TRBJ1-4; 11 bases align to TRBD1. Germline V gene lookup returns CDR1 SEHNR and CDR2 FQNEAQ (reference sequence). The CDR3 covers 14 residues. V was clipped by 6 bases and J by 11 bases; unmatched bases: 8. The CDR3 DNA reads TGTGCCAGCAGACCGGGGACAGGGGGGCATAAACTGTTTTTT. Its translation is CASRPGTGGHKLFF.

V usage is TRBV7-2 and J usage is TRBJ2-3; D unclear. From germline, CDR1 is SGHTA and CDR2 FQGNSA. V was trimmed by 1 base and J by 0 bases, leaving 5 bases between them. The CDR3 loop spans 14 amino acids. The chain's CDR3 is CASSLGPSTDTQYF. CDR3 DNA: TGTGCCAGCAGCTTAGGGCCTAGCACAGATACGCAGTATTTT.

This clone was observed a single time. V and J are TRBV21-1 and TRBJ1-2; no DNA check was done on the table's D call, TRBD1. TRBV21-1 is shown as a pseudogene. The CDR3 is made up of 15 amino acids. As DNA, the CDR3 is TGTGCCAGCAGCAAAGCCCAGGGGGCTAACTATGGCTACACCTTC. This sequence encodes CASSKAQGANYGYTF.

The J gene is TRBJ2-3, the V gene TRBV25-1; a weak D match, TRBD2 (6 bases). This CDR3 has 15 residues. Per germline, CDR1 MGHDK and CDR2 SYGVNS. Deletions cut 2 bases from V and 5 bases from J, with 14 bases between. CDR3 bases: TGTGCCAGCAGTGAAGGCGGAGGGTCTCAAGATACGCAGTATTTT. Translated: CASSEGGGSQDTQYF.

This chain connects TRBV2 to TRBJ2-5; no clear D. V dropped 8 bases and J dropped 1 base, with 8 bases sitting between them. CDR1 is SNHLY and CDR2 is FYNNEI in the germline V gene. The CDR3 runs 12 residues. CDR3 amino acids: CASRLIQETQYF. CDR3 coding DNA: TGTGCCAGCCGATTAATCCAAGAGACCCAGTACTTC.

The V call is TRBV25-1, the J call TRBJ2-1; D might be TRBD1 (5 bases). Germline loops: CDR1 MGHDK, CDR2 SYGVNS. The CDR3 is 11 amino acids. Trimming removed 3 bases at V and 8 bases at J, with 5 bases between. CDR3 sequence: CASSDRDEQFF. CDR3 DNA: TGTGCCAGCAGTGACAGGGATGAGCAGTTCTTC.

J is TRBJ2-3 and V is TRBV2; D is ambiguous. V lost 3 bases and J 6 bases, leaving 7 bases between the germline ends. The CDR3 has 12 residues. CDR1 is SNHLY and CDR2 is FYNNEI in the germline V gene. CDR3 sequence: CASSDTGDTQYF. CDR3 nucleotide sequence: TGTGCCAGCAGTGATACCGGGGATACGCAGTATTTT.

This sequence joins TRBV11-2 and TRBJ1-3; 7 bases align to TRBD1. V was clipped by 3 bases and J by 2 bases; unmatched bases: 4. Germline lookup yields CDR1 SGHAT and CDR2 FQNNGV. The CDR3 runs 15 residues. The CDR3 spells CASSFGTGAGNTIYF. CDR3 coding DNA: TGTGCCAGCAGCTTCGGAACAGGGGCTGGAAACACCATATATTTT. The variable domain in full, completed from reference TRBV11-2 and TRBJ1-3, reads EAGVAQSPRYKIIEKRQSVAFWCNPISGHATLYWYQQILGQGPKLLIQFQNNGVVDDSQLPKDRFSAERLKGVDSTLKIQPAKLEDSAVYLCASSFGTGAGNTIYFGEGSWLTVV.